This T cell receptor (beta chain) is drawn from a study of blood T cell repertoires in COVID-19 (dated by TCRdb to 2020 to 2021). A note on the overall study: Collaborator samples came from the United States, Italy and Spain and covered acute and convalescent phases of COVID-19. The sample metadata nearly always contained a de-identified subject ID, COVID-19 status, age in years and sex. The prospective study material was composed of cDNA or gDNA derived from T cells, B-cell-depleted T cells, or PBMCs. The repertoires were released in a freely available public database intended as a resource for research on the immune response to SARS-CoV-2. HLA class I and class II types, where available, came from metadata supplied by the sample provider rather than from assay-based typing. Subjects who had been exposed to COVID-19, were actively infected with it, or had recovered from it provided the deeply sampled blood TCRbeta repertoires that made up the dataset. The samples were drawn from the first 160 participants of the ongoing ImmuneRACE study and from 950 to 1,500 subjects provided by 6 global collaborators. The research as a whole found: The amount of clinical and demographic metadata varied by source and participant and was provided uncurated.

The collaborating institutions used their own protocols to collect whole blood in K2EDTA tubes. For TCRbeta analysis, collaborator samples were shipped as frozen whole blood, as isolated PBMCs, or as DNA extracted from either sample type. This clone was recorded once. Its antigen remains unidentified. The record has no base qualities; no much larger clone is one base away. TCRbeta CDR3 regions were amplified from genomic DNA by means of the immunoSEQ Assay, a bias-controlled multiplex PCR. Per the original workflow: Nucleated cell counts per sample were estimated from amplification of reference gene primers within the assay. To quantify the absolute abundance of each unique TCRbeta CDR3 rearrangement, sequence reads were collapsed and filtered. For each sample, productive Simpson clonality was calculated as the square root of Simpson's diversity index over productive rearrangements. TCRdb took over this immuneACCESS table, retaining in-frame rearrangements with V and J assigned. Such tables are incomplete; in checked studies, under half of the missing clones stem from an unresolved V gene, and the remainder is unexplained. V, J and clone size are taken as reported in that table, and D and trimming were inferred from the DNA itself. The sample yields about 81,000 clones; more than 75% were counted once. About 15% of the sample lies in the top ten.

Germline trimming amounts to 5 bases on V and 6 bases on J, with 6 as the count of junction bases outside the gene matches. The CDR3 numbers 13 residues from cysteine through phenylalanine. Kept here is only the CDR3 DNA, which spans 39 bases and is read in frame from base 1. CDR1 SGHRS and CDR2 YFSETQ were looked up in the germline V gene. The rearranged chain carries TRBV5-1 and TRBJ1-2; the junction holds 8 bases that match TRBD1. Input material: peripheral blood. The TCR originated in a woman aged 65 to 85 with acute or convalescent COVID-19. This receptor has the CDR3 CASRGQAEDGYTF. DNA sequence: TGCGCCAGCAGGGGACAGGCCGAAGATGGCTACACCTTC.